This T cell receptor beta chain was sequenced for a study of blood T cells in healthy people across ages. The study's findings and limits: Per-million-T-cell TCR beta diversity fell roughly linearly with age.

The ends lost 5 bases at V and 10 bases at J; junction bases unmatched: 10. Germline V gives CDR1 SGHTA, CDR2 FQGTGA. The CDR3 extends over 14 amino acids. This clonotype was seen ten or more times. The antigen is not known. Through a sample-barcoded 5' primer and a J-beta primer mix, a second PCR was run for 7 to 11 cycles. TCRdb itself ran the 5' RACE reads through MiXCR, one entry per CDR3 protein. This table holds about 650,000 distinct CDR3 sequences, about 32% found once. Every donor gave 8.5 to 10 milliliters of peripheral blood. Material: blood. The chain is built from TRBV7-3 and TRBJ2-1; 8 nucleotides align to TRBD2. The clonotype was recovered from an elderly woman in good health. The CDR3 reads CASSAGLGGREQFF. The CDR3 nucleotides read TGTGCCAGCAGCGCGGGACTAGGGGGTCGGGAGCAGTTCTTC.